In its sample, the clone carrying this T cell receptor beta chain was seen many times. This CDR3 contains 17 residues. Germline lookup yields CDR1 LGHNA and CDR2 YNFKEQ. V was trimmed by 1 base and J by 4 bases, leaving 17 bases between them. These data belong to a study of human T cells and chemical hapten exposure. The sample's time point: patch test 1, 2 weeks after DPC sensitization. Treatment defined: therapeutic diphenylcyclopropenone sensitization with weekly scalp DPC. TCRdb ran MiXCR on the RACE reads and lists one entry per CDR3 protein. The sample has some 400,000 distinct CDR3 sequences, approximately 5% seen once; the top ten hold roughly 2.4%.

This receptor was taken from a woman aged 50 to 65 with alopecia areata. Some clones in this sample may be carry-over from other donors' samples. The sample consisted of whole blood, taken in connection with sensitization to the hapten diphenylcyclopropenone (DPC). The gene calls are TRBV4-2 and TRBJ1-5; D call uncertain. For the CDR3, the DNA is TGTGCCAGCAGCCAAGCCGCGCAGGCAGCTCCTAATCAGCCCCAGCATTTT. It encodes CASSQAAQAAPNQPQHF.